The clone carrying this TCR beta chain was counted once. Its antigen is still unknown. This specimen belongs to a study of CD8 T cells in ankylosing spondylitis. Notes on the study in general: A motif in TCR beta, a set of eight highly homologous variants, appeared characteristic of ankylosing spondylitis blood. As for the disease-linked clones, they showed a CD8+ phenotype and occurred at relatively low frequencies in peripheral blood.

Preparation of TCR beta libraries was done by quantitative 5'-RACE with molecular barcodes. TCRdb passed the 5' RACE reads through MiXCR, listing each CDR3 protein once. The sample has roughly 150,000 distinct CDR3 sequences; around a third are singletons. The CDR3 spans 12 residues. Trimming removed 7 bases from V and 4 bases from J, with 14 bases in between. The germline gives CDR1 DFQATT, CDR2 SNEGSKA (reference sequence). The TCR originated in a male donor with ankylosing spondylitis. The sequenced sample was synovial fluid, either unsorted or a sorted T cell fraction (not recorded which). The chain uses TRBV20-1 and TRBJ2-7; TRBD1 is a possible D gene (6 bases). The CDR3 here is CSVPGQMYEQYF. CDR3 in DNA: TGCAGTGTTCCGGGACAAATGTACGAGCAGTACTTC.